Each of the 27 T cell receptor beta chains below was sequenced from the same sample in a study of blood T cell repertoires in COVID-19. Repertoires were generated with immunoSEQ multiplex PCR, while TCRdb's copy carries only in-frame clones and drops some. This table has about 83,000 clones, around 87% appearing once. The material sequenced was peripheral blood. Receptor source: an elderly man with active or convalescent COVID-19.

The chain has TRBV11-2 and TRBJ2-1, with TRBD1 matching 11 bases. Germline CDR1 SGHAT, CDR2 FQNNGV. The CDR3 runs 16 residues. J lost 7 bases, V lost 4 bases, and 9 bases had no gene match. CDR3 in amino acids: CASSWTGGLSGNEQFF. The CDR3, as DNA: TGTGCCAGCAGCTGGACAGGGGGCCTCTCGGGGAATGAGCAGTTCTTC. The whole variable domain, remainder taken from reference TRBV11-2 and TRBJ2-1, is EAGVAQSPRYKIIEKRQSVAFWCNPISGHATLYWYQQILGQGPKLLIQFQNNGVVDDSQLPKDRFSAERLKGVDSTLKIQPAKLEDSAVYLCASSWTGGLSGNEQFFGPGTRLTVL.

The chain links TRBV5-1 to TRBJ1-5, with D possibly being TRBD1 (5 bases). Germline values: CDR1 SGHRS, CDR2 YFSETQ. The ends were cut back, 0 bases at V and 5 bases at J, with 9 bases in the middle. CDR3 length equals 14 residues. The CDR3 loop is CASSLGGRDQPQHF. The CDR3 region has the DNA TGCGCCAGCAGCTTGGGGGGCCGGGATCAGCCCCAGCATTTT.

Here the CDR3 reads CASSRDRVVSDEQFF. The CDR3 DNA is TGTGCCAGTAGTAGGGACAGGGTTGTTTCTGATGAGCAGTTCTTC. The chain is built from TRBV19 and TRBJ2-1, with 9 bases that match TRBD1. Germline CDR1 LNHDA, CDR2 SQIVND (reference sequence). V was clipped by 4 bases and J by 8 bases; unmatched bases: 9. This CDR3 has 15 residues.

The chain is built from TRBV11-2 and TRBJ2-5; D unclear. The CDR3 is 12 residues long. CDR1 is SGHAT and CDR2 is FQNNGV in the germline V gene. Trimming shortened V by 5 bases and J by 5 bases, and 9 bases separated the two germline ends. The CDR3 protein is CASSLQSETQYF. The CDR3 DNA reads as TGTGCCAGCAGCCTACAGAGTGAGACCCAGTACTTC. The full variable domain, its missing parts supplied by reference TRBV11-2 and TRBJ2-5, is EAGVAQSPRYKIIEKRQSVAFWCNPISGHATLYWYQQILGQGPKLLIQFQNNGVVDDSQLPKDRFSAERLKGVDSTLKIQPAKLEDSAVYLCASSLQSETQYFGPGTRLLVL.

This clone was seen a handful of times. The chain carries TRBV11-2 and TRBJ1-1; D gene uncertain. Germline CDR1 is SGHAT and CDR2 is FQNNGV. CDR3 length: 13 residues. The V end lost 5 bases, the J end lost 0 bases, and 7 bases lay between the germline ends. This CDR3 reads CASSPSMNTEAFF. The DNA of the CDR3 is TGTGCCAGCAGCCCAAGCATGAACACTGAAGCTTTCTTT.

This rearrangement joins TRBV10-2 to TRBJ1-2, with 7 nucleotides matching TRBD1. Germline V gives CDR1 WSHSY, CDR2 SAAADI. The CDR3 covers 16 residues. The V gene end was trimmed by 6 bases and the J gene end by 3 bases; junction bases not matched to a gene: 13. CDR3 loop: CASRPPGTAKDYGYTF. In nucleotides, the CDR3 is TGCGCCAGCAGGCCTCCCGGGACAGCCAAGGACTATGGCTACACCTTC.

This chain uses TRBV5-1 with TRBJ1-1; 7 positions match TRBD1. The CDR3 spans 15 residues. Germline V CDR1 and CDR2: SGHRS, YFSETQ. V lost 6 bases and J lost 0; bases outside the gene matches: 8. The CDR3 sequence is CASTEGGRVNTEAFF. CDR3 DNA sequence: TGCGCCAGCACAGAAGGGGGCCGGGTGAACACTGAAGCTTTCTTT.

Here the CDR3 reads CASSRDRPNEKLFF. CDR3 in DNA: TGCGCCAGCAGCCGGGACAGACCAAATGAAAAACTGTTTTTT. The V and J genes are TRBV5-1 and TRBJ1-4; 7 bases map to TRBD1. The CDR3 has 14 amino acids. The germline gives CDR1 SGHRS, CDR2 YFSETQ. Trimming at V came to 4 bases and at J to 5 bases, leaving 5 bases not matched to a gene. The full variable domain, its missing parts supplied by reference TRBV5-1 and TRBJ1-4, is KAGVTQTPRYLIKTRGQQVTLSCSPISGHRSVSWYQQTPGQGLQFLFEYFSETQRNKGNFPGRFSGRQFSNSRSEMNVSTLELGDSALYLCASSRDRPNEKLFFGSGTQLSVL.

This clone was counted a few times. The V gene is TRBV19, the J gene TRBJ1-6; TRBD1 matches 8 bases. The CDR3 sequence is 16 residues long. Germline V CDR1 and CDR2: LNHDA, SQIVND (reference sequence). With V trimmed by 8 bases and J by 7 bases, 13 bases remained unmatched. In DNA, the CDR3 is TGTGCCAGTGCGCGAGACAGGGGAGGGAAGAATTCACCCCTCCACTTT. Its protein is CASARDRGGKNSPLHF.

CDR3 protein: CASSYGTGYTGELFF. The CDR3 DNA reads TGTGCCAGCAGTTACGGGACAGGGTACACCGGGGAGCTGTTTTTT. V usage is TRBV6-6 and J usage is TRBJ2-2, with 9 bases identical to TRBD1. CDR1 and CDR2 from the germline V gene are MNHNY and SVGAGI (reference sequence). The CDR3 extends over 15 amino acids. With 2 bases clipped from V and 3 bases from J, the junction kept 1 base outside the gene matches.

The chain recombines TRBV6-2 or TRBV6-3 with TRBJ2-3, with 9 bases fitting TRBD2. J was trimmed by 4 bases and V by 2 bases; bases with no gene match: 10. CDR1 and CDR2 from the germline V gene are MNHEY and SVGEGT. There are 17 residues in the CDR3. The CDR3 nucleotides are TGTGCCAGCAGTTACGCTCCGGGACTAGCCGGTCCAGATACGCAGTATTTT. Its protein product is CASSYAPGLAGPDTQYF.

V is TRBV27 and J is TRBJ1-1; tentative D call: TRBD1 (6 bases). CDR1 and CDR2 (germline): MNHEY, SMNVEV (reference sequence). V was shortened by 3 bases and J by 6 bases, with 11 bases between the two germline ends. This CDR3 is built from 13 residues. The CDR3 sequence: CASSLGGRPEAFF. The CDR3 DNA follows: TGTGCCAGCAGTTTGGGGGGGCGTCCTGAAGCTTTCTTT.

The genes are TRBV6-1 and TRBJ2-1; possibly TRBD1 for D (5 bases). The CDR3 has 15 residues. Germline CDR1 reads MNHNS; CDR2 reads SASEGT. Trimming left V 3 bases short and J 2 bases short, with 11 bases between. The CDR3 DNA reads TGTGCCAGCAGTGATGTGTGGGGCGCCTACAATGAGCAGTTCTTC. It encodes CASSDVWGAYNEQFF.

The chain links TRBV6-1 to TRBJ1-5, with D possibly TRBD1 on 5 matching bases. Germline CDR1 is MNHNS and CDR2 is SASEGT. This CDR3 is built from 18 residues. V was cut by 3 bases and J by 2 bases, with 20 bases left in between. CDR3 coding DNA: TGTGCCAGCAGTGAGGACCGAATCGCCACAGGCCGCAATCAGCCCCAGCATTTT. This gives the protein CASSEDRIATGRNQPQHF.

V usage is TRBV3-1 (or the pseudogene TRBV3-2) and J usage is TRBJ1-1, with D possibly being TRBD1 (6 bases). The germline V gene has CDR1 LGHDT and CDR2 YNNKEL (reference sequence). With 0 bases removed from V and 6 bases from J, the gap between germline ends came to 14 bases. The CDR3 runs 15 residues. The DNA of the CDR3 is TGTGCCAGCAGCCAAGAAGGGGGGGGGCTGGCTGAAGCTTTCTTT. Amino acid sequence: CASSQEGGGLAEAFF.

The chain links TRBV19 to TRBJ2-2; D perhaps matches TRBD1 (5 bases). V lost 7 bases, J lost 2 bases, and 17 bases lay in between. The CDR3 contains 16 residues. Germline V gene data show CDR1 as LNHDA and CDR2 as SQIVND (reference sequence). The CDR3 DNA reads TGTGCCAGTAATCCCCAGGGTATCGGTAACACCGGGGAGCTGTTTTTT. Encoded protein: CASNPQGIGNTGELFF.

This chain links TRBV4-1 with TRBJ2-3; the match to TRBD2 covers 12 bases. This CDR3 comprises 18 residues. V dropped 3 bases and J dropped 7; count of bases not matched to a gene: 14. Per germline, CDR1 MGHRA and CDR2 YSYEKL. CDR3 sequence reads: CASSQHPSGGAGGYTQYF. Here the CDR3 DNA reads TGCGCCAGCAGCCAGCATCCTAGCGGGGGGGCTGGTGGTTATACGCAGTATTTT.

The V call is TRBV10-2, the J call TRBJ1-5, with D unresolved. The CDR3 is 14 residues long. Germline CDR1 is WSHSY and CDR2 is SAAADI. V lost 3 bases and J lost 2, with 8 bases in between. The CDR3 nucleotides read TGCGCCAGCAGTGATGTCGGTGGCAATCAGCCCCAGCATTTT. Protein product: CASSDVGGNQPQHF.

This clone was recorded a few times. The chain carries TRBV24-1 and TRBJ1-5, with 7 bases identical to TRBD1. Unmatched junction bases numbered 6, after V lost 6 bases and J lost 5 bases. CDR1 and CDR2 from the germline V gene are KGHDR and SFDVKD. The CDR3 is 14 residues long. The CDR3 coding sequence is TGTGCCACCAGTAGACAGGGATGGGATCAGCCCCAGCATTTT. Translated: CATSRQGWDQPQHF.

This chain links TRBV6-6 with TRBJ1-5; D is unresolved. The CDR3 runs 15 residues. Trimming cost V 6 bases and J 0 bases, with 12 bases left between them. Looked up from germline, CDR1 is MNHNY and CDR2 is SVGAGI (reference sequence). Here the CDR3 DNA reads TGTGCCAGCAGAGGCGGAAGAAATAGCAATCAGCCCCAGCATTTT. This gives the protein CASRGGRNSNQPQHF.

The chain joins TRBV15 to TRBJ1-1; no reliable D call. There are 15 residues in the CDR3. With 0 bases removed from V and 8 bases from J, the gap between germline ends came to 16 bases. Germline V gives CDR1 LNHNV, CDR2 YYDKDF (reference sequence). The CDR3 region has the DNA TGTGCCACCAGCAGAGATCTCTCAGGAGGAACCGAAGCTTTCTTT. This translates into CATSRDLSGGTEAFF.

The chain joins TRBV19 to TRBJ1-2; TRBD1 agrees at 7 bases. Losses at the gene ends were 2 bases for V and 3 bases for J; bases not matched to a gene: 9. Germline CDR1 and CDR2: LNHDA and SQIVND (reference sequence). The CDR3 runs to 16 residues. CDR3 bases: TGTGCCAGTAGTATAAGGGACAGCCGAGGAGACTATGGCTACACCTTC. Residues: CASSIRDSRGDYGYTF.

The CDR3 bases are TGCGCCAGCAGCGTAACGACAGGGATCAACTATGGCTACACCTTC. Its translation is CASSVTTGINYGYTF. The genes are TRBV5-1 and TRBJ1-2; TRBD1 matches 7 bases. CDR1 and CDR2 from the germline V gene are SGHRS and YFSETQ. This CDR3 spans 15 amino acids. The J segment lost 2 bases and the V segment lost 4 bases, leaving 8 bases of the junction unmatched.

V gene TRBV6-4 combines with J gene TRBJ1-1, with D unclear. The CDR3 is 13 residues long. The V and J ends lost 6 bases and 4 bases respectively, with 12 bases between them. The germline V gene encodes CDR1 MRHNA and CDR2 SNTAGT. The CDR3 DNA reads TGTGCCAGCAGGAATCTTGCGGGCACTGAAGCTTTCTTT. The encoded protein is CASRNLAGTEAFF.

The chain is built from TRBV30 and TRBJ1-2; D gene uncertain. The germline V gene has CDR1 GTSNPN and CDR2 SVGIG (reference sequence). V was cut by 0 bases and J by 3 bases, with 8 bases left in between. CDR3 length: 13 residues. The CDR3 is CAWSVHRDYGYTF. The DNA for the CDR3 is TGTGCCTGGAGTGTACACAGAGACTATGGCTACACCTTC.

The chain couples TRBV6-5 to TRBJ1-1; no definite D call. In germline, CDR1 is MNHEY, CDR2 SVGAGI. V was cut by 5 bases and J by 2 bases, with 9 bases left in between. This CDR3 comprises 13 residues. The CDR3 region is CASSLSVNTEAFF. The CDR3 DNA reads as TGTGCCAGCAGTCTATCCGTTAACACTGAAGCTTTCTTT.

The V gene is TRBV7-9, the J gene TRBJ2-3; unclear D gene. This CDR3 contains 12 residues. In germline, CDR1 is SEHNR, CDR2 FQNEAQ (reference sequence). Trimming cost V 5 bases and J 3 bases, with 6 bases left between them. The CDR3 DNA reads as TGTGCCAGCAGCCTTATTACAGATACGCAGTATTTT. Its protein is CASSLITDTQYF.